This TCR beta chain was retrieved from a study of cytomegalovirus exposure and HLA in healthy donors. Study in general: Genotyping of roughly 400 donors showed that roughly 80% belonged to the Caucasian-associated ancestry cluster.

It was with 60 Vbeta and 13 Jbeta primers that the PCR ran. Clones were sequenced by immunoSEQ multiplex PCR, and TCRdb holds only the in-frame ones, with some missing. The sample's table shows tens of thousands of clones. Germline values: CDR1 SGHAT, CDR2 FQNNGV. Trimming at V came to 5 bases and at J to 2 bases, leaving 6 bases not matched to a gene. The CDR3 length is 14 residues. The chain is built from TRBV11-2 and TRBJ2-7, with 7 bases matching TRBD1. The TCR sequence derives from a woman aged 55-70 years in good health and CMV-seropositive. Material for sequencing was PBMCs. The CDR3 region has the DNA TGTGCCAGCAGCCCGGGACAGTTTACCTACGAGCAGTACTTC. Translated: CASSPGQFTYEQYF.